This TCR beta chain was obtained from a study of cytomegalovirus exposure and HLA in healthy donors. Study-wide results and limits: CMV serostatus was the only recorded immune exposure for donors. An apparent linkage of common viral pathogens to several of the most significant clusters emerged in a later analysis. Exclusion applied to some V segments, including TRBV6-2 and TRBV6-3, as they were indistinguishable.

The CDR3 loop spans 15 amino acids. V was shortened by 4 bases and J by 8 bases, with 17 bases between the two germline ends. CDR1 and CDR2 from the germline V gene are MNHNY and SVGAGI (reference sequence). Vbeta (60) and Jbeta (13) primers were used in the PCR. Sequencing was performed with immunoSEQ multiplex PCR; in TCRdb, only in-frame clones are kept and a portion is missing. This sample has more than 90,000 clones, with around 80% found just once. Of note for this clone: Its antigen remains unidentified.

Sequencing used PBMCs. The receptor's source is a woman between 18 and 30 years old in good health and CMV-seropositive. This chain uses TRBV6-6 with TRBJ1-4; D gene ambiguous. This CDR3 reads CASSSGPPRREKLFF. CDR3 bases: TGTGCCAGCAGTTCTGGACCGCCCCGGAGGGAAAAACTGTTTTTT.